This T cell receptor beta chain was documented in a study of Graves' ophthalmopathy and Graves' hyperthyroidism. Overall study findings and caveats: Most thyroid clonotypes expanded beyond 0.001 frequency were also found in blood.

The sample holds a few counts of this clonotype. Its antigen is unknown. Researchers took RNA transcripts and amplified TCR beta CDR3 regions from them. HTBI-primed first-round RT-PCR preceded second-round multiplex PCR. TCRdb re-analysed the multiplex PCR reads in MiXCR, keeping a single row per CDR3 protein. The sample records 500,000 to 700,000 distinct CDR3 sequences, approximately 35% being singletons. Patients with other autoimmune diseases, uncontrolled infections, pregnancy or lactation were excluded. The TCR sequence derives from an adult man with Graves' hyperthyroidism. Sequencing was performed on peripheral blood or thyroid tissue (not recorded which).

The CDR3 loop is CASSGQHYNEQFF. CDR3 DNA: TGTGCCAGCAGCGGGCAGCACTACAATGAGCAGTTCTTC. The gene calls are TRBV7-3 and TRBJ2-7; D remains unclear. Gene TRBJ2-1 matches the end of the DNA better, so the J call may be wrong. Germline V gene data show CDR1 as SGHTA and CDR2 as FQGTGA. This CDR3 is 13 amino acids long.